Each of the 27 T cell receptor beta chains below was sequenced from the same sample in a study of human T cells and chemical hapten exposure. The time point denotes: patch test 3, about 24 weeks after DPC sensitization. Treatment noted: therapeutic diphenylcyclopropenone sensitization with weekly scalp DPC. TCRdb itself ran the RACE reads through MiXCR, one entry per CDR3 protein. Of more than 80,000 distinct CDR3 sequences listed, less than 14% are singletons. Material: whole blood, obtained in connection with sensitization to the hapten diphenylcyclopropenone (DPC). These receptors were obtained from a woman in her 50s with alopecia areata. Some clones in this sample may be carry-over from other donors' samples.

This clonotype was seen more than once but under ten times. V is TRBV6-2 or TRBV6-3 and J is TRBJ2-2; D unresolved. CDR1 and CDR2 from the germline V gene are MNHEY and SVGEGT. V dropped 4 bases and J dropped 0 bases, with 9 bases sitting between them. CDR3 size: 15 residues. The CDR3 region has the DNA TGTGCCAGCAGTTCACGGCCTACGAACACCGGGGAGCTGTTTTTT. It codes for CASSSRPTNTGELFF.

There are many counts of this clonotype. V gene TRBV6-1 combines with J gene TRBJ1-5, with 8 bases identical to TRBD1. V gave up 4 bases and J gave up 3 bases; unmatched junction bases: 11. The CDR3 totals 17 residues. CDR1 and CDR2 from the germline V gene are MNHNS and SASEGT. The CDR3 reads CASSGARTGRFNQPQHF. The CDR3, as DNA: TGTGCCAGCAGTGGGGCTCGGACAGGGCGGTTCAATCAGCCCCAGCATTTT.

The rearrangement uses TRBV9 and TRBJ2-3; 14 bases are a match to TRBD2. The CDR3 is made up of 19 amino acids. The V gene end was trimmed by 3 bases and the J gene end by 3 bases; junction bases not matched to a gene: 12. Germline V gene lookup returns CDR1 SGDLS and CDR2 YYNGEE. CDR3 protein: CASSAAGTSGRRGTDTQYF. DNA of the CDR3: TGTGCCAGCAGCGCGGCCGGGACTAGCGGGAGAAGAGGAACAGATACGCAGTATTTT.

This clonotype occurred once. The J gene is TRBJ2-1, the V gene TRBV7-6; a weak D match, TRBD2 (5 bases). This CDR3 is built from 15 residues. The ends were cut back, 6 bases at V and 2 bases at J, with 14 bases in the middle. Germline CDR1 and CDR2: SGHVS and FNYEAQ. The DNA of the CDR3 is TGTGCCAGCAGTCCCGTAAGAGGGACCTACAATGAGCAGTTCTTC. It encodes CASSPVRGTYNEQFF.

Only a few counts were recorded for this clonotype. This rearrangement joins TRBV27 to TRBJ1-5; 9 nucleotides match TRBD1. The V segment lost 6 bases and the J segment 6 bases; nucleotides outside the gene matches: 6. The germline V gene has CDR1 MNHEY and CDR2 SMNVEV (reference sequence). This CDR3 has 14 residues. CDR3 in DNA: TGTGCCAGCAGCTTAACAGGGGGCCCTCAGCCCCAGCATTTT. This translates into CASSLTGGPQPQHF.

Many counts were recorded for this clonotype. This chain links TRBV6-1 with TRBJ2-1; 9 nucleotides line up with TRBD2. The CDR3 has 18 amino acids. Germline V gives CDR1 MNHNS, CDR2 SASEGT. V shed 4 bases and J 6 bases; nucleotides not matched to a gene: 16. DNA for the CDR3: TGTGCCAGCAGTGCCCTAGCGGGAATAGGGGTGTGGGCCAATGAGCAGTTCTTC. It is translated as CASSALAGIGVWANEQFF.

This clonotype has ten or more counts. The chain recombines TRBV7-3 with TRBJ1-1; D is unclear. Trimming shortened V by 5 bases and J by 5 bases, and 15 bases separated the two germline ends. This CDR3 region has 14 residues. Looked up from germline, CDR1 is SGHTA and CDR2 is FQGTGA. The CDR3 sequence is CASSATGPTTEAFF. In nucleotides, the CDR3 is TGTGCCAGCAGCGCAACCGGGCCTACTACTGAAGCTTTCTTT.

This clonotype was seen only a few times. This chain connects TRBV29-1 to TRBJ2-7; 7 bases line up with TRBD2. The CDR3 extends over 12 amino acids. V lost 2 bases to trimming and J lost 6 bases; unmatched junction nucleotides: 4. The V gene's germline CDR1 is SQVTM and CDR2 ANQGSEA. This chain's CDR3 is CSVERLASEQYF. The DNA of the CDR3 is TGCAGCGTTGAAAGACTAGCCAGCGAGCAGTACTTC.

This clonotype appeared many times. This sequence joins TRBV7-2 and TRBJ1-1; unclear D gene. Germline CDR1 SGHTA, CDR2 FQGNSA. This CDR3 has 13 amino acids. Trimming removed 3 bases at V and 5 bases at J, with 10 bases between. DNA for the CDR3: TGTGCCAGCAGCTTTAGCGAAGGGACTGAAGCTTTCTTT. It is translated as CASSFSEGTEAFF.

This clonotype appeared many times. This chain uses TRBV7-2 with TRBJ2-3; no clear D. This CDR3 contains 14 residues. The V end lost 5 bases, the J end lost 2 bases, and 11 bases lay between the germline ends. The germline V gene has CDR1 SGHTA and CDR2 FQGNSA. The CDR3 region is CASSELQYTDTQYF. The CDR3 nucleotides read TGTGCCAGCAGCGAACTCCAGTACACAGATACGCAGTATTTT.

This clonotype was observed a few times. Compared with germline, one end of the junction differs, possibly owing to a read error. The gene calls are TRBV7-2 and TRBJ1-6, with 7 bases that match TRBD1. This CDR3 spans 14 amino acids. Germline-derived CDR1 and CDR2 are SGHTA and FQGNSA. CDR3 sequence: CASRFGTAASPLHF. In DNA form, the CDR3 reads TGTGCCAGCAGGTTCGGGACAGCCGCATCGCCCCTCCATTTT.

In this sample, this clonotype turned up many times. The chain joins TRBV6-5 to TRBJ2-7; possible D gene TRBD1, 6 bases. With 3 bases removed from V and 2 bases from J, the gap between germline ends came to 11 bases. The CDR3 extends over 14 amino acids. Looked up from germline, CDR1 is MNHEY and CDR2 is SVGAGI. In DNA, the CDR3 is TGTGCCAGCAGTTATGACAGGTTCACCTACGAGCAGTACTTC. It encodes CASSYDRFTYEQYF.

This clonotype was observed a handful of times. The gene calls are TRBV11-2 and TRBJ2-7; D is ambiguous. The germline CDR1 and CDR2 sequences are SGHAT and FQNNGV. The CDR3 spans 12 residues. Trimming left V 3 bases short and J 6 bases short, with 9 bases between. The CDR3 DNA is TGTGCCAGCAGCTTGAACGGACCCGAGCAGTACTTC. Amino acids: CASSLNGPEQYF.

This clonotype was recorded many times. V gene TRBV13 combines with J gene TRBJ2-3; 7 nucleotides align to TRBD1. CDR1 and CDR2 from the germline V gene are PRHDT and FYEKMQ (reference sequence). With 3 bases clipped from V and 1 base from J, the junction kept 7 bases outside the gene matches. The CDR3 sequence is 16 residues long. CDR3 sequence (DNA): TGTGCCAGCAGCTTCTCAGACAGGGTGGGCACAGATACGCAGTATTTT. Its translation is CASSFSDRVGTDTQYF. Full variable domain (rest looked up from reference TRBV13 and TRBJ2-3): AAGVIQSPRHLIKEKRETATLKCYPIPRHDTVYWYQQGPGQDPQFLISFYEKMQSDKGSIPDRFSAQQFSDYHSELNMSSLELGDSALYFCASSFSDRVGTDTQYFGPGTRLTVL.

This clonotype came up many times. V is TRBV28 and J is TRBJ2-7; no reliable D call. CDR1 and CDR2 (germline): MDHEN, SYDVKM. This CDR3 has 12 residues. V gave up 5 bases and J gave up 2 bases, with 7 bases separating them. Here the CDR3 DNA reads TGTGCCAGCAGTGCTACCACCTACGAGCAGTACTTC. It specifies CASSATTYEQYF.

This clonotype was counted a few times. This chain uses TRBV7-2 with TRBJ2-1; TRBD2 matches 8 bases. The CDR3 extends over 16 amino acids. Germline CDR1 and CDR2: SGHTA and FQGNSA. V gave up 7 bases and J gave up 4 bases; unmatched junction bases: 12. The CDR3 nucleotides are TGTGCCAGCACCTCCGGCCCTAGCGGGCCTTACAATGAGCAGTTCTTC. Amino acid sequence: CASTSGPSGPYNEQFF. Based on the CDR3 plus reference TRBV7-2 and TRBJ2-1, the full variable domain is GAGVSQSPSNKVTEKGKDVELRCDPISGHTALYWYRQSLGQGLEFLIYFQGNSAPDKSGLPSDRFSAERTGGSVSTLTIQRTQQEDSAVYLCASTSGPSGPYNEQFFGPGTRLTVL.

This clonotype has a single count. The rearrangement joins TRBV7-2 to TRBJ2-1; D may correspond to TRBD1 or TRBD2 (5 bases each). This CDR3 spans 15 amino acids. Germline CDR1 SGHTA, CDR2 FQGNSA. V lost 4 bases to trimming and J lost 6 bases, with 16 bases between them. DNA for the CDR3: TGTGCCAGCAGCTACCCGGGACCAGAGGGCAATGAGCAGTTCTTC. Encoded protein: CASSYPGPEGNEQFF. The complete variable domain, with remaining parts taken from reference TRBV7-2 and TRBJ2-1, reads GAGVSQSPSNKVTEKGKDVELRCDPISGHTALYWYRQSLGQGLEFLIYFQGNSAPDKSGLPSDRFSAERTGGSVSTLTIQRTQQEDSAVYLCASSYPGPEGNEQFFGPGTRLTVL.

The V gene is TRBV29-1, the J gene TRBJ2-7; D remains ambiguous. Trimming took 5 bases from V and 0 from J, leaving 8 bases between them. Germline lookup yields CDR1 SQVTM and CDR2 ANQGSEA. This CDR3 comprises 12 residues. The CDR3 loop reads CSVYSSSYEQYF. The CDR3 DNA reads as TGCAGCGTTTACTCGAGCTCCTACGAGCAGTACTTC.

CDR3 bases: TGTGCCATCAGTGCCCCTTCAGCGGGGACTGAGCAGTTCTTC. Protein sequence: CAISAPSAGTEQFF. The rearrangement links TRBV10-3 to TRBJ2-1; 7 positions agree with TRBD2. The CDR3 consists of 14 residues. Germline lookup yields CDR1 ENHRY and CDR2 SYGVKD. The trim removed 4 bases at V and 9 bases at J, leaving 9 bases unmatched.

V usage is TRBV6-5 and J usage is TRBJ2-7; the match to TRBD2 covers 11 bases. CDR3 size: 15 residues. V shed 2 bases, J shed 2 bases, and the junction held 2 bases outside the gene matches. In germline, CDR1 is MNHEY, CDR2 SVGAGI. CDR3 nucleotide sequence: TGTGCCAGCAGTTACGGGGGACTAGCGGCCTACGAGCAGTACTTC. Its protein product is CASSYGGLAAYEQYF.

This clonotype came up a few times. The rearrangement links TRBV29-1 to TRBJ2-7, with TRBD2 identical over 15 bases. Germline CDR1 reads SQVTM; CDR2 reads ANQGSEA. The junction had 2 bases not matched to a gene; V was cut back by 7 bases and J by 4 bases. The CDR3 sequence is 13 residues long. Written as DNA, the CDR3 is TGCAGCGCGGGACTAGCGGGAGGATACGAGCAGTACTTC. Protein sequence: CSAGLAGGYEQYF.

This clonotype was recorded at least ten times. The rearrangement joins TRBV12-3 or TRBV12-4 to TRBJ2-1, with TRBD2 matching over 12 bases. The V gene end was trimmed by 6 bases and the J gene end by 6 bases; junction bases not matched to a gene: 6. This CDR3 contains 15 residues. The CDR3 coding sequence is TGTGCCAGCAGCAGACCGGGACTAGCGGGCAATGAGCAGTTCTTC. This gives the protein CASSRPGLAGNEQFF.

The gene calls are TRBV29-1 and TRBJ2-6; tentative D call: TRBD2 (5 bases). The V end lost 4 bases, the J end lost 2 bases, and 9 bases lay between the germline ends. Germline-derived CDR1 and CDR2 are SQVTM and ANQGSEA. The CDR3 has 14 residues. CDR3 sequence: CSVGEGTGANVLTF. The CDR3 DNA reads TGCAGCGTTGGAGAGGGCACTGGGGCCAACGTCCTGACTTTC.

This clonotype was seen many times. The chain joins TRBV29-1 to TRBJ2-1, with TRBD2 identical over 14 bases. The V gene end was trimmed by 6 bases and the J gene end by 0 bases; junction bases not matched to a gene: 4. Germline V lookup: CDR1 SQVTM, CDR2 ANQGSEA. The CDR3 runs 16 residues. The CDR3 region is CSVGLAGASSYNEQFF. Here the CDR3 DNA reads TGCAGCGTGGGACTAGCGGGAGCCAGCTCCTACAATGAGCAGTTCTTC.

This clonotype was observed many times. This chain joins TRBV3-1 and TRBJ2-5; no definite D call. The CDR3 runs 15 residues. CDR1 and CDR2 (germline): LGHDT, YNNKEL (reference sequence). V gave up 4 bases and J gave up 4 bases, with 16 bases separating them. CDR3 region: CASSLTASSRETQYF. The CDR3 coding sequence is TGTGCCAGCAGCCTTACGGCCTCCTCCAGAGAGACCCAGTACTTC.

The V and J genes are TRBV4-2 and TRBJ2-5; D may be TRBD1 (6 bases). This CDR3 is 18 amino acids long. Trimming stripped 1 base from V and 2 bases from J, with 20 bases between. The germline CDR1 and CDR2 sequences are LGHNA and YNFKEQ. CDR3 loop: CASSQVNPGTTIQETQYF. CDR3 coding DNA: TGTGCCAGCAGCCAAGTTAACCCCGGGACAACGATACAAGAGACCCAGTACTTC.

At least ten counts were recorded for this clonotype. The CDR3 region has the DNA TGTGCCACCAGCAGGGAGGGAGGGACCAAAAACATTCAGTACTTC. This sequence encodes CATSREGGTKNIQYF. This rearrangement joins TRBV15 to TRBJ2-4; 7 nucleotides align to TRBD2. Trimming at V came to 3 bases and at J to 2 bases, leaving 4 bases not matched to a gene. This CDR3 region has 15 residues. Germline CDR1 and CDR2: LNHNV and YYDKDF (reference sequence).